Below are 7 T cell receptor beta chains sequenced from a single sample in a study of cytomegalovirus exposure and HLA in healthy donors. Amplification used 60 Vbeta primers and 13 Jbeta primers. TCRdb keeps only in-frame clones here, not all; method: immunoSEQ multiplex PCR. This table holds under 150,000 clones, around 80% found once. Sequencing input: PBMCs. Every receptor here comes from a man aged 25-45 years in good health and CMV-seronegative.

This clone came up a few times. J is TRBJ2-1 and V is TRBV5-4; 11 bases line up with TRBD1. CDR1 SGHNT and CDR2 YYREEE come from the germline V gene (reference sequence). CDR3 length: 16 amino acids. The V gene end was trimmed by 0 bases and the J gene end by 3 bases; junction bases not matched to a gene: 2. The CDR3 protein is CASSLDGTGGYNEQFF. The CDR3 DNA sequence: TGTGCCAGCAGCTTGGACGGGACAGGGGGCTACAATGAGCAGTTCTTC.

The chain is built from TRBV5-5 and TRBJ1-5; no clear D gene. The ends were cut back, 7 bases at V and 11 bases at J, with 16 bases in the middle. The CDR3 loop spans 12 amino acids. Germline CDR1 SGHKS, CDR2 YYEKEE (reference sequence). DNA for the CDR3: TGTGCCAGCGGTGACCAACTCGGGGCCCAGCATTTT. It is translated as CASGDQLGAQHF.

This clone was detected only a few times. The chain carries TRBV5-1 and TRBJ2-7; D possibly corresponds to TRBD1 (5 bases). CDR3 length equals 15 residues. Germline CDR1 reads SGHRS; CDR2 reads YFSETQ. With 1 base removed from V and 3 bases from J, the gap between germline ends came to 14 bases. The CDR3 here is CASSLSGLDIYEQYF. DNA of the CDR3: TGCGCCAGCAGCTTGTCAGGGCTTGATATCTACGAGCAGTACTTC.

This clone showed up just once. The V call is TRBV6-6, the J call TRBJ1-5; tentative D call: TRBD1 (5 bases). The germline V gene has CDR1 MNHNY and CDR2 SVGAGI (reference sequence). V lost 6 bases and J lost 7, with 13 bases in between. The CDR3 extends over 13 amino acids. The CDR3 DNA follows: TGTGCCAGCAGGCAGGGTATGGGACAGCCCCAGCATTTT. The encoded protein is CASRQGMGQPQHF.

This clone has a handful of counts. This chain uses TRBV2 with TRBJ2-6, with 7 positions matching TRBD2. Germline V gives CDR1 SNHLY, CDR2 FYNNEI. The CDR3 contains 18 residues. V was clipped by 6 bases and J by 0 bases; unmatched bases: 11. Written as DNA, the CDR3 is TGTGCCAGCAGGGGCGGGGGATTCCGTCTCTCTGGGGCCAACGTCCTGACTTTC. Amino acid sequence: CASRGGGFRLSGANVLTF.

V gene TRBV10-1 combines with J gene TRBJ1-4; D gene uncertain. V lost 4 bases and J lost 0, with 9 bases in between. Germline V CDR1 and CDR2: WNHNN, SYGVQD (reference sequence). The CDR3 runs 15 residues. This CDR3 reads CASSANIATNEKLFF. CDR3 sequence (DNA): TGCGCCAGCAGTGCGAACATTGCAACTAATGAAAAACTGTTTTTT.

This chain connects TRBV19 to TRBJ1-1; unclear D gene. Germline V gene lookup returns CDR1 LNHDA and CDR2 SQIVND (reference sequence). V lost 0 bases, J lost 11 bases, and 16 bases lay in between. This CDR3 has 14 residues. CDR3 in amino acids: CASSIDRRRAGAFF. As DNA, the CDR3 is TGTGCCAGTAGTATAGATCGCCGTCGCGCGGGTGCTTTCTTT.